What follows are 30 T cell receptor beta chains derived from one specimen sequenced in a study. TCRdb redid the calling of the RT-PCR reads with MiXCR, one entry per CDR3 protein. The table records about 680,000 distinct CDR3 sequences, approximately 15% of them present only once. Specimen: memory CD4+ T cells from blood. These receptors originate from a female donor in good health, serving as a healthy control.

This clonotype was counted between two and nine times. V gene TRBV2 combines with J gene TRBJ2-7, with a tentative D call TRBD2 (5 bases). In germline, CDR1 is SNHLY, CDR2 FYNNEI. The CDR3 extends over 15 amino acids. The V and J ends lost 4 bases and 2 bases respectively, with 15 bases between them. The DNA for the CDR3 is TGTGCCAGCAGTGTTGACCGGGGAAGGGCCTACGAGCAGTACTTC. Protein: CASSVDRGRAYEQYF.

This clonotype showed up just a few times. V is TRBV7-8 and J is TRBJ2-7, with TRBD2 as a possible D gene (5 bases). The CDR3 contains 15 residues. Trimming took off 5 bases at V and 2 bases at J, with 16 bases between the two ends. Germline V gene data show CDR1 as SGHVS and CDR2 as FQNEAQ. The CDR3 loop is CASSARRTGTYEQYF. CDR3 bases: TGTGCCAGCAGCGCCCGTCGGACTGGTACCTACGAGCAGTACTTC.

The gene calls are TRBV6-1 and TRBJ2-3; TRBD2 matches 10 bases. Trimming cost V 6 bases and J 5 bases; bases outside gene matches: 8. The CDR3 totals 15 residues. Germline CDR1 reads MNHNS; CDR2 reads SASEGT. The CDR3 protein is CASRSTSGNKDTQYF. Written as DNA, the CDR3 is TGTGCCAGCAGATCCACTAGCGGGAATAAAGATACGCAGTATTTT.

This clonotype was picked up many times. V is TRBV30 and J is TRBJ2-3; 9 bases are a match to TRBD1. The CDR3 is 13 residues long. V trimming: 3 bases; J trimming: 3 bases; junction bases outside the gene matches: 1. In germline, CDR1 is GTSNPN, CDR2 SVGIG (reference sequence). CDR3 sequence: CAWSGQGTDTQYF. In nucleotides, the CDR3 is TGTGCCTGGAGCGGACAGGGGACAGATACGCAGTATTTT.

Regarding this clonotype: A junction boundary mismatches the germline segment, possibly from a read error. V usage is TRBV5-1 and J usage is TRBJ2-7; perhaps TRBD1 as D (6 bases). Germline V gene sequence: CDR1 SGHRS, CDR2 YFSETQ. CDR3 length: 15 residues. CDR3 coding DNA: TGTGCCAGCAGCGCGACCCCACAGGGTTTCTACGAGCAGTACTTC. Its protein is CASSATPQGFYEQYF. The full variable domain, in which reference TRBV5-1 and TRBJ2-7 provide the parts outside the CDR3, is KAGVTQTPRYLIKTRGQQVTLSCSPISGHRSVSWYQQTPGQGLQFLFEYFSETQRNKGNFPGRFSGRQFSNSRSEMNVSTLELGDSALYLCASSATPQGFYEQYFGPGTRLTVT.

The chain joins TRBV28 to TRBJ2-7; TRBD1 might be the D (6 bases). The length of the CDR3 is 14 residues. Germline V gene lookup returns CDR1 MDHEN and CDR2 SYDVKM. Trimming took 7 bases from V and 4 from J, leaving 17 bases between them. The CDR3 nucleotides are TGTGCCAGCACCACAGGGCCGCCGCCTTACGAGCAGTACTTC. Protein sequence: CASTTGPPPYEQYF.

The chain employs TRBV5-1 and TRBJ1-2; D is unresolved. This CDR3 has 14 residues. Germline V gene sequence: CDR1 SGHRS, CDR2 YFSETQ. With 0 bases removed from V and 6 bases from J, the gap between germline ends came to 12 bases. The chain's CDR3 is CASSLETKLDGYTF. The CDR3 nucleotides read TGCGCCAGCAGCTTGGAGACAAAATTAGATGGCTACACCTTC.

The table lists this clonotype with a few counts. The DNA of the CDR3 is TGTGCCAGCAGTGAAGCGAGGGGGGTACCTGAAGCTTTCTTT. It codes for CASSEARGVPEAFF. This chain joins TRBV6-1 and TRBJ1-1; possible D gene TRBD1, 6 bases. The CDR3 runs 14 residues. Trimming took 0 bases from V and 6 from J, leaving 11 bases between them. Germline V gene lookup returns CDR1 MNHNS and CDR2 SASEGT.

This clonotype has just a few counts. The chain employs TRBV7-2 and TRBJ2-7, with a possible D match to TRBD2 (6 bases). This CDR3 is 14 amino acids long. Trimming removed 3 bases from V and 6 bases from J, with 15 bases in between. Germline CDR1 SGHTA, CDR2 FQGNSA. CDR3 sequence: CASSFQTSRSEQYF. The CDR3 nucleotides are TGTGCCAGCAGCTTCCAGACTAGTAGAAGCGAGCAGTACTTC.

The gene calls are TRBV6-1 and TRBJ2-1; TRBD2 matches at 9 bases. CDR1 MNHNS and CDR2 SASEGT come from the germline V gene. Germline trimming cut 3 bases from V and 8 bases from J; bases unmatched to any gene: 8. This CDR3 comprises 15 residues. This chain's CDR3 is CASSDGSGRGDEQFF. The CDR3 DNA reads TGTGCCAGCAGTGATGGTAGCGGGAGAGGGGATGAGCAGTTCTTC.

In this sample, this clonotype turned up a few times. The CDR3 DNA reads as TGCAGTGCTAGAGATGGTGATCAGCCCCAGCATTTT. Translated, it gives CSARDGDQPQHF. The gene calls are TRBV20-1 and TRBJ1-5; D ambiguous. Germline V gene sequence: CDR1 DFQATT, CDR2 SNEGSKA (reference sequence). The CDR3 extends over 12 amino acids. V lost 0 bases and J lost 5, with 5 bases in between.

DNA for the CDR3: TGTGCCAGCAGCCCCAGAGGCAGGGGGGATTTCCGAGGCTACACCTTC. Translating gives CASSPRGRGDFRGYTF. The chain has TRBV4-2 and TRBJ1-2; TRBD1 agrees at 7 bases. The CDR3 extends over 16 amino acids. The germline V gene encodes CDR1 LGHNA and CDR2 YNFKEQ. The J segment lost 8 bases and the V segment lost 4 bases, leaving 16 bases of the junction unmatched.

This clonotype was counted a few times. The rearrangement links TRBV7-9 to TRBJ1-5; tentatively, D is TRBD1 (6 bases). CDR1 and CDR2 from the germline V gene are SEHNR and FQNEAQ (reference sequence). The V gene lost 8 bases and the J gene lost 0 bases, with 14 bases spanning the gap. The CDR3 length is 15 residues. The chain's CDR3 is CASGTGSISNQPQHF. The CDR3, as DNA: TGTGCCAGCGGTACAGGGAGCATTAGCAATCAGCCCCAGCATTTT.

The J gene is TRBJ1-3, the V gene TRBV11-2, with D unresolved. The CDR3 runs to 16 residues. Germline V lookup: CDR1 SGHAT, CDR2 FQNNGV. Trimming removed 5 bases from V and 4 bases from J, with 18 bases in between. CDR3 sequence (DNA): TGTGCCAGCAGCCCCGGTCCCGTCTCGGCGGGAAACACCATATATTTT. Translating it yields CASSPGPVSAGNTIYF. Full variable domain (missing parts from reference TRBV11-2 and TRBJ1-3): EAGVAQSPRYKIIEKRQSVAFWCNPISGHATLYWYQQILGQGPKLLIQFQNNGVVDDSQLPKDRFSAERLKGVDSTLKIQPAKLEDSAVYLCASSPGPVSAGNTIYFGEGSWLTVV.

The chain employs TRBV5-1 and TRBJ2-7; D is possibly TRBD1 (6 bases). Trimming left V 0 bases short and J 3 bases short, with 13 bases between. This CDR3 is 15 amino acids long. CDR1 SGHRS and CDR2 YFSETQ come from the germline V gene. The CDR3 here is CASSLGSGENYEQYF. CDR3 DNA: TGCGCCAGCAGCTTGGGGTCAGGGGAGAACTACGAGCAGTACTTC.

This clonotype came up many times. For the CDR3, the DNA is TGTGCCAGCAGCAGAATGACAGATACGCAGTATTTT. Amino acid sequence: CASSRMTDTQYF. The chain combines TRBV7-3 with TRBJ2-3; D is uncertain. V lost 5 bases to trimming and J lost 3 bases, with 6 bases between them. The germline gives CDR1 SGHTA, CDR2 FQGTGA. The CDR3 is made up of 12 amino acids.

J is TRBJ2-2 and V is TRBV10-3, with TRBD2 identical over 12 bases. CDR3 length equals 16 residues. Germline CDR1 is ENHRY and CDR2 is SYGVKD. J lost 3 bases, V lost 6 bases, and 5 bases had no gene match. As DNA, the CDR3 is TGTGCCATCAGGACTAGCGGGGGCCCTGACACCGGGGAGCTGTTTTTT. Amino acid sequence: CAIRTSGGPDTGELFF.

The chain links TRBV7-2 to TRBJ1-1; no reliable D call. Germline CDR1 reads SGHTA; CDR2 reads FQGNSA. The CDR3 spans 14 residues. Trimming stripped 1 base from V and 6 bases from J, with 12 bases between. CDR3 bases: TGTGCCAGCAGCTTAGGATTGAGGCAGGCTGAAGCTTTCTTT. It yields the protein CASSLGLRQAEAFF.

As to this clonotype: One junction end disagrees with the germline gene, perhaps due to a read error. This chain links TRBV3-1 with TRBJ2-2, with D tentatively TRBD2 (5 bases). Germline V lookup: CDR1 LGHDT, CDR2 YNNKEL (reference sequence). This CDR3 has 14 residues. In nucleotides, the CDR3 is TGTGCCAGCAGCCAAGTTCACTCCACCGGGGAGCCGTTTTTT. Its translation: CASSQVHSTGEPFF.

This clonotype was counted a few times. V and J are TRBV24-1 and TRBJ1-2; no firm D call. The CDR3 is 12 residues long. Germline CDR1 is KGHDR and CDR2 is SFDVKD. The ends were cut back, 5 bases at V and 8 bases at J, with 11 bases in the middle. The CDR3 region has the DNA TGTGCCACCAGTGGAGGGCCAGGAGGCTACACCTTC. This gives the protein CATSGGPGGYTF.

The V gene is TRBV2, the J gene TRBJ1-4, with TRBD1 as a possible D gene (6 bases). V lost 7 bases and J lost 0, with 21 bases in between. This CDR3 is built from 18 residues. The germline V gene encodes CDR1 SNHLY and CDR2 FYNNEI. The CDR3 sequence: CASMEPTGPTATNEKLFF. CDR3 in DNA: TGTGCCAGCATGGAGCCAACAGGGCCCACCGCAACTAATGAAAAACTGTTTTTT.

This clonotype showed up many times. V usage is TRBV7-2 and J usage is TRBJ2-3, with D perhaps TRBD2 (7 bases). CDR1 is SGHTA and CDR2 is FQGNSA in the germline V gene. Trimming shortened V by 5 bases and J by 0 bases, and 21 bases separated the two germline ends. The CDR3 runs 18 residues. CDR3: CASSAPLGGAPSTDTQYF. The CDR3 DNA reads TGTGCCAGCAGCGCACCCCTTGGGGGGGCCCCTAGCACAGATACGCAGTATTTT.

CDR3 in amino acids: CASSYMVQSSGANVLTF. The DNA of the CDR3 is TGTGCCAGCAGTTACATGGTCCAGAGCTCTGGGGCCAACGTCCTGACTTTC. This chain links TRBV6-5 with TRBJ2-6; D is unclear. Germline CDR1 and CDR2: MNHEY and SVGAGI. The CDR3 is 17 residues long. Trimming stripped 2 bases from V and 0 bases from J, with 11 bases between.

The chain joins TRBV20-1 to TRBJ2-5; 12 nucleotides agree with TRBD2. CDR3 length equals 17 residues. Germline CDR1 and CDR2: DFQATT and SNEGSKA (reference sequence). The J segment lost 5 bases and the V segment lost 6 bases, leaving 16 bases of the junction unmatched. The CDR3 here is CSATLFGTSGSPETQYF. The CDR3 nucleotides are TGCAGTGCCACTTTATTCGGGACTAGCGGGTCCCCCGAGACCCAGTACTTC.

The V call is TRBV11-2, the J call TRBJ2-1; D is perhaps TRBD1 or TRBD2 (7 bases each). Trimming removed 2 bases from V and 4 bases from J, with 18 bases in between. CDR3 size: 17 residues. Germline V gives CDR1 SGHAT, CDR2 FQNNGV. The chain's CDR3 is CASSLRRRGTEYNEQFF. CDR3 coding DNA: TGTGCCAGCAGCTTAAGAAGGCGGGGGACAGAATACAATGAGCAGTTCTTC.

This clonotype was seen many times. The V call is TRBV5-1, the J call TRBJ2-7, with a possible D match to TRBD2 (5 bases). CDR1 is SGHRS, CDR2 YFSETQ, per germline. Trimming stripped 5 bases from V and 2 bases from J, with 17 bases between. This CDR3 has 15 amino acids. CDR3 sequence: CASRLGVAQTYEQYF. As DNA, the CDR3 is TGCGCCAGCAGACTTGGGGTAGCGCAAACCTACGAGCAGTACTTC.

This clonotype occurred many times. The chain links TRBV20-1 to TRBJ2-1; 10 positions match TRBD2. From germline, CDR1 is DFQATT and CDR2 SNEGSKA (reference sequence). The CDR3 spans 14 residues. The junction had 6 bases not matched to a gene; V was cut back by 2 bases and J by 8 bases. CDR3 protein: CSARRPSGGDEQFF. The CDR3 bases are TGCAGTGCTAGAAGGCCTAGCGGGGGCGATGAGCAGTTCTTC.

The table lists this clonotype with many counts. The J gene is TRBJ1-5, the V gene TRBV29-1; D unclear. CDR1 SQVTM and CDR2 ANQGSEA come from the germline V gene. V was trimmed by 4 bases and J by 3 bases, leaving 10 bases between them. The CDR3 consists of 13 residues. The CDR3 here is CSVAQSINQPQHF. For the CDR3, the DNA is TGCAGCGTTGCCCAGTCAATCAATCAGCCCCAGCATTTT.

The chain is built from TRBV9 and TRBJ2-1; D remains unclear. The CDR3 consists of 14 residues. Between the trimmed V and J ends, which lost 3 bases and 9 bases, there was a span of 16 bases. Germline V CDR1 and CDR2: SGDLS, YYNGEE. The CDR3 DNA reads TGTGCCAGCAGCGAGGACCCGGGTCTGAGTGAGCAGTTCTTC. Translation: CASSEDPGLSEQFF. The whole variable domain, remainder taken from reference TRBV9 and TRBJ2-1, is DSGVTQTPKHLITATGQRVTLRCSPRSGDLSVYWYQQSLDQGLQFLIQYYNGEERAKGNILERFSAQQFPDLHSELNLSSLELGDSALYFCASSEDPGLSEQFFGPGTRLTVL.

The DNA for the CDR3 is TGTGCCAGTAGTATTTGGGACAGTAATCAGCCCCAGCATTTT. Amino acids: CASSIWDSNQPQHF. The chain uses TRBV5-6 and TRBJ1-5, with 7 bases fitting TRBD1. The length of the CDR3 is 14 residues. CDR1 and CDR2 (germline): SGHDT, YYEEEE. The V and J ends lost 8 bases and 4 bases, in that order; junction bases with no gene match: 9.